This TCR beta chain originates from a study of post-analysis software for immune sequencing data. cDNA libraries for TCR beta contained unique molecular identifiers. One entry per CDR3 protein, called by TCRdb with MiXCR from the PCR reads. This table has some 370,000 distinct CDR3 sequences, less than 40% appearing once. A few counts support this clonotype. What was sequenced was blood. The clonotype was recovered from a girl aged 5-17 years with multiple sclerosis.

Here the CDR3 reads CASRSSGGTYNEQFF. As DNA, the CDR3 is TGTGCCAGCAGATCTAGCGGGGGGACCTACAATGAGCAGTTCTTC. The V and J genes are TRBV6-2 or TRBV6-3 and TRBJ2-1; TRBD2 aligns across 11 bases. The germline V gene has CDR1 MNHEY and CDR2 SVGEGT. The CDR3 has 15 residues. The ends lost 6 bases at V and 2 bases at J; junction bases unmatched: 3.